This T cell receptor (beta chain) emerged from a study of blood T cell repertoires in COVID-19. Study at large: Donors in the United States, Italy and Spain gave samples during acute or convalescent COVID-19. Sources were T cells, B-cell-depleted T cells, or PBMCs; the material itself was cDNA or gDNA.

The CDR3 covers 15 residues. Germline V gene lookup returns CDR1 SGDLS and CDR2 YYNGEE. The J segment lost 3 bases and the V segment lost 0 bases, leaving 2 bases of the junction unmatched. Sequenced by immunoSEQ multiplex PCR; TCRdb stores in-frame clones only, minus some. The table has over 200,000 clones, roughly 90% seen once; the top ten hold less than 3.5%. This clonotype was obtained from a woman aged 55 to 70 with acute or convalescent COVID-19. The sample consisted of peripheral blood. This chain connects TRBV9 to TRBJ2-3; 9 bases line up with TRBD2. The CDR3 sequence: CASSVGGGATDTQYF. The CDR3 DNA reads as TGTGCCAGCAGCGTAGGCGGGGGGGCAACAGATACGCAGTATTTT.